The rows below give T cell receptor beta chains drawn from one sample of a study of cytomegalovirus exposure and HLA in healthy donors. Sequenced by immunoSEQ multiplex PCR; TCRdb stores in-frame clones only, minus some. The profile shows fewer than 55,000 clones, about two thirds of them singletons. Material: PBMCs. The receptors were gathered from a woman aged 45-65 years in good health and CMV-seropositive. CDR3s include the opening cysteine and the closing phenylalanine or tryptophan. A D gene is named only where the DNA matches it firmly. Clone size is stated in some rows and not others, as once, few, many or a class when expanded.

v_call: TRBV28; clone_size: -; cdr3_length: 15; d_call: -; j_call: TRBJ1-1; cdr3_nt: TGTGCCAGCAACTTTAATGCCCGGAGGAACACTGAAGCTTTCTTT; cdr3_aa: CASNFNARRNTEAFF
v_call: TRBV7-3; clone_size: -; cdr3_length: 13; d_call: -; j_call: TRBJ1-5; cdr3_nt: TGTGCCAGCAGCCCCTCGGGCGGGCAGCCCCAGCATTTT; cdr3_aa: CASSPSGGQPQHF
v_call: TRBV6-6; clone_size: -; cdr3_length: 15; d_call: TRBD1; j_call: TRBJ1-2; cdr3_nt: TGTGCCAGCAGCCCGCAGGACAGGGGGATGGTAGGCTACACCTTC; cdr3_aa: CASSPQDRGMVGYTF
v_call: TRBV6-5; clone_size: -; cdr3_length: 14; d_call: -; j_call: TRBJ1-1; cdr3_nt: TGTGCCAGCAGTCCAAAACAGGGAAACACTGAAGCTTTCTTT; cdr3_aa: CASSPKQGNTEAFF
v_call: TRBV19; clone_size: few; cdr3_length: 15; d_call: -; j_call: TRBJ2-2; cdr3_nt: TGTGCCAGTGTCGTCGGGGGAACGAACACCGGGGAGCTGTTTTTT; cdr3_aa: CASVVGGTNTGELFF
v_call: TRBV18; clone_size: -; cdr3_length: 14; d_call: TRBD1; j_call: TRBJ1-5; cdr3_nt: TGTGCCAGCTCACCGACCGGGACAGACCAGCCCCAGCATTTT; cdr3_aa: CASSPTGTDQPQHF
v_call: TRBV7-9; clone_size: few; cdr3_length: 15; d_call: TRBD2; j_call: TRBJ2-1; cdr3_nt: TGTGCCAGCAGCTCCGTGGGCGGGAGCTACAATGAGCAGTTCTTC; cdr3_aa: CASSSVGGSYNEQFF
v_call: TRBV7-2; clone_size: -; cdr3_length: 16; d_call: TRBD1; j_call: TRBJ1-2; cdr3_nt: TGTGCCAGCAGCTTGGGGTACCGGGACAGGGAGCGGGGCTACACCTTC; cdr3_aa: CASSLGYRDRERGYTF
v_call: TRBV9; clone_size: -; cdr3_length: 13; d_call: -; j_call: TRBJ1-2; cdr3_nt: TGTGCCAGCAGCGTAGTAGGGGAAGCTGGCTACACCTTC; cdr3_aa: CASSVVGEAGYTF
v_call: TRBV4-1; clone_size: -; cdr3_length: 15; d_call: TRBD2; j_call: TRBJ2-7; cdr3_nt: TGCGCCAGCAGCCACCAACTAGCGGGAGGCTACGAGCAGTACTTC; cdr3_aa: CASSHQLAGGYEQYF
v_call: TRBV7-2; clone_size: once; cdr3_length: 13; d_call: TRBD1; j_call: TRBJ1-2; cdr3_nt: TGTGCCAGCAGCTTAGGGACAGGGTGGGGCTACACCTTC; cdr3_aa: CASSLGTGWGYTF
v_call: TRBV5-1; clone_size: once; cdr3_length: 14; d_call: -; j_call: TRBJ2-7; cdr3_nt: TGCGCCAGCAGCACACAGGTCACATCCTACGAGCAGTACTTC; cdr3_aa: CASSTQVTSYEQYF
v_call: TRBV9; clone_size: -; cdr3_length: 14; d_call: -; j_call: TRBJ2-1; cdr3_nt: TGTGCCAGCAGCGTAGACACTACCTACAATGAGCAGTTCTTC; cdr3_aa: CASSVDTTYNEQFF
v_call: TRBV25-1; clone_size: -; cdr3_length: 18; d_call: TRBD2; j_call: TRBJ2-3; cdr3_nt: TGTGCCAGCAGTGAATCTCCTGGACTAAGCGGGGGAAGGGATACGCAGTATTTT; cdr3_aa: CASSESPGLSGGRDTQYF
v_call: TRBV28; clone_size: -; cdr3_length: 14; d_call: TRBD2; j_call: TRBJ2-5; cdr3_nt: TGTGCCAGCAGTGTAAGCGGGAAGACGGAGACCCAGTACTTC; cdr3_aa: CASSVSGKTETQYF
v_call: TRBV9; clone_size: -; cdr3_length: 13; d_call: -; j_call: TRBJ1-1; cdr3_nt: TGTGCCAGCAGCGTTACCGGAGAAACTGAAGCTTTCTTT; cdr3_aa: CASSVTGETEAFF
v_call: TRBV19; clone_size: -; cdr3_length: 16; d_call: -; j_call: TRBJ2-2; cdr3_nt: TGTGCCAGTACTATCAGAACGGGGGTCGACACCGGGGAGCTGTTTTTT; cdr3_aa: CASTIRTGVDTGELFF
v_call: TRBV19; clone_size: -; cdr3_length: 14; d_call: TRBD1; j_call: TRBJ1-6; cdr3_nt: TGTGCCAGTAGGAGGGGGCAGGGAAATTCACCCCTCCACTTT; cdr3_aa: CASRRGQGNSPLHF
v_call: TRBV6-5; clone_size: -; cdr3_length: 16; d_call: -; j_call: TRBJ2-5; cdr3_nt: TGTGCCAGCAGTTACCCTAGAGGGACAACCAAAGAGACCCAGTACTTC; cdr3_aa: CASSYPRGTTKETQYF
v_call: TRBV27; clone_size: -; cdr3_length: 14; d_call: TRBD2; j_call: TRBJ2-1; cdr3_nt: TGTGCCAGCAGGTTAGCGGGGGGGCGGAATGAGCAGTTCTTC; cdr3_aa: CASRLAGGRNEQFF
v_call: TRBV5-1; clone_size: -; cdr3_length: 13; d_call: TRBD1; j_call: TRBJ1-1; cdr3_nt: TGCGCCAGCAGCTTGGGGGGCAGGGGGGAAGCTTTCTTT; cdr3_aa: CASSLGGRGEAFF
v_call: TRBV4-2; clone_size: few; cdr3_length: 12; d_call: -; j_call: TRBJ2-7; cdr3_nt: TGTGCCAGCAGCCAAGGGAGCTACGAGCAGTACTTC; cdr3_aa: CASSQGSYEQYF
v_call: TRBV7-9; clone_size: -; cdr3_length: 11; d_call: TRBD2; j_call: TRBJ2-7; cdr3_nt: TGTGCCAGCAGGGGGGGGGACGAGCAGTACTTC; cdr3_aa: CASRGGDEQYF
v_call: TRBV29-1; clone_size: -; cdr3_length: 13; d_call: -; j_call: TRBJ2-5; cdr3_nt: TGCAGCGTTACCACAGGGTTTAGAGAGACCCAGTACTTC; cdr3_aa: CSVTTGFRETQYF
v_call: TRBV6-4; clone_size: -; cdr3_length: 15; d_call: TRBD1; j_call: TRBJ2-5; cdr3_nt: TGTGCCAGCAGACCCGGGACAGGGGAGCAAGAGACCCAGTACTTC; cdr3_aa: CASRPGTGEQETQYF
v_call: TRBV29-1; clone_size: -; cdr3_length: 14; d_call: -; j_call: TRBJ1-1; cdr3_nt: TGCAGCGGATGGGGGGGTCATGGGAACACTGAAGCTTTCTTT; cdr3_aa: CSGWGGHGNTEAFF
v_call: TRBV18; clone_size: -; cdr3_length: 13; d_call: -; j_call: TRBJ1-6; cdr3_nt: TGTGCCAGCTCACCAATGGCTGATTCACCCCTCCACTTT; cdr3_aa: CASSPMADSPLHF
v_call: TRBV7-2; clone_size: -; cdr3_length: 14; d_call: -; j_call: TRBJ2-3; cdr3_nt: TGTGCCAGCAGCTTTCTGGGGGCCTCAGATACGCAGTATTTT; cdr3_aa: CASSFLGASDTQYF
v_call: TRBV6-1; clone_size: -; cdr3_length: 12; d_call: -; j_call: TRBJ2-7; cdr3_nt: TGTGCCAGCACCATATCGGGGTACGAGCAGTACTTC; cdr3_aa: CASTISGYEQYF
v_call: TRBV9; clone_size: -; cdr3_length: 14; d_call: TRBD2; j_call: TRBJ2-1; cdr3_nt: TGTGCCAGCAGCCCCGGACTAGGAATGTATGAGCAGTTCTTC; cdr3_aa: CASSPGLGMYEQFF
v_call: TRBV25-1; clone_size: -; cdr3_length: 17; d_call: TRBD2; j_call: TRBJ2-5; cdr3_nt: TGTGCCAGCACCCTCGAAGGGGGTAGCGGGGATGTAGAGACCCAGTACTTC; cdr3_aa: CASTLEGGSGDVETQYF
v_call: TRBV4-2; clone_size: -; cdr3_length: 13; d_call: -; j_call: TRBJ1-2; cdr3_nt: TGTGCCAGCAGCCAAGCCCTAGATGGAGGCTACACCTTC; cdr3_aa: CASSQALDGGYTF
v_call: TRBV6-1; clone_size: few; cdr3_length: 14; d_call: TRBD2; j_call: TRBJ2-1; cdr3_nt: TGTGCCAGCAGTAGGCTAGCGGAGAGAGATGAGCAGTTCTTC; cdr3_aa: CASSRLAERDEQFF
v_call: TRBV19; clone_size: -; cdr3_length: 12; d_call: TRBD1; j_call: TRBJ2-7; cdr3_nt: TGTGCCAGTAGGACAGGGGCGGGCGAGCAGTACTTC; cdr3_aa: CASRTGAGEQYF
v_call: TRBV11-2; clone_size: once; cdr3_length: 13; d_call: TRBD1; j_call: TRBJ2-7; cdr3_nt: TGTGCCAGCACCACCCGACAGGGGTACGAGCAGTACTTC; cdr3_aa: CASTTRQGYEQYF
v_call: TRBV21-1; clone_size: -; cdr3_length: 15; d_call: -; j_call: TRBJ2-7; cdr3_nt: TGTGCCAGCTTAAGGACACACAGCGTCTCCTACGAGCAGTACTTC; cdr3_aa: CASLRTHSVSYEQYF
v_call: TRBV29-1; clone_size: -; cdr3_length: 12; d_call: -; j_call: TRBJ2-5; cdr3_nt: TGCAGCGTTGATAGGGGACAAGAGACCCAGTACTTC; cdr3_aa: CSVDRGQETQYF
v_call: TRBV7-2; clone_size: -; cdr3_length: 13; d_call: -; j_call: TRBJ1-2; cdr3_nt: TGTGCCAGCAGCGCAGGACAGAACTATGGCTACACCTTC; cdr3_aa: CASSAGQNYGYTF
v_call: TRBV4-1; clone_size: few; cdr3_length: 13; d_call: -; j_call: TRBJ1-2; cdr3_nt: TGCGCCAGCAGCCAATGGGGGCTCTATGGCTACACCTTC; cdr3_aa: CASSQWGLYGYTF
v_call: TRBV7-3; clone_size: -; cdr3_length: 21; d_call: TRBD2; j_call: TRBJ2-1; cdr3_nt: TGTGCCAGCAGCTTAACGAGGAACCGGGCAGAGCGGGAGGCCTTTTACAATGAGCAGTTCTTC; cdr3_aa: CASSLTRNRAEREAFYNEQFF
v_call: TRBV7-8; clone_size: -; cdr3_length: 13; d_call: -; j_call: TRBJ1-2; cdr3_nt: TGTGCCAGCAGCTTAGGGGGAGGGCTTGGCTACACCTTC; cdr3_aa: CASSLGGGLGYTF
v_call: TRBV27; clone_size: -; cdr3_length: 16; d_call: TRBD2; j_call: TRBJ2-7; cdr3_nt: TGTGCCAGCAGTCGGACTAGCGGGAGGGCCACCTACGAGCAGTACTTC; cdr3_aa: CASSRTSGRATYEQYF
v_call: TRBV5-1; clone_size: few; cdr3_length: 14; d_call: -; j_call: TRBJ1-1; cdr3_nt: TGCGCCAGCAGAGTAGTTTCGAGGAACACTGAAGCTTTCTTT; cdr3_aa: CASRVVSRNTEAFF
v_call: TRBV5-1; clone_size: -; cdr3_length: 17; d_call: TRBD1; j_call: TRBJ2-7; cdr3_nt: TGCGCCAGCAGCTTCACAGGGGGTAGTGTGCTCGCGGACGAGCAGTACTTC; cdr3_aa: CASSFTGGSVLADEQYF
v_call: TRBV4-1; clone_size: -; cdr3_length: 15; d_call: -; j_call: TRBJ1-6; cdr3_nt: TGCGCCAGCAGCCAAGACGCGGGGAGAGATTCACCCCTCCACTTT; cdr3_aa: CASSQDAGRDSPLHF
v_call: TRBV20-1; clone_size: -; cdr3_length: 11; d_call: TRBD1; j_call: TRBJ1-1; cdr3_nt: TGCAGTGCTAGGGACAGGGAACCAGCTTTCTTT; cdr3_aa: CSARDREPAFF